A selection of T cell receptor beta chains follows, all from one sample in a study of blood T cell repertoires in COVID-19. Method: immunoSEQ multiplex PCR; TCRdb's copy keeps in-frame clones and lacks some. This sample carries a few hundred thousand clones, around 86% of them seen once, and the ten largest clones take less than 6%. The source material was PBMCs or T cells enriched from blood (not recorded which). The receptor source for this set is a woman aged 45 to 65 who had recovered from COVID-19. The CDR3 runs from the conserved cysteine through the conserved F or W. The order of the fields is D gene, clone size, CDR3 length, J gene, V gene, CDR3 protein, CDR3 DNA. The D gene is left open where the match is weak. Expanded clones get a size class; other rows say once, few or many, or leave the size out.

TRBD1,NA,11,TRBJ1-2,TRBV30,CAWRTGGGYTF,TGTGCCTGGAGGACAGGGGGTGGCTACACCTTC
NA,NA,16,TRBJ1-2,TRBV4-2,CASSLPGGASKFGYTF,TGTGCCAGCAGTCTACCTGGGGGGGCCTCTAAGTTTGGCTACACCTTC
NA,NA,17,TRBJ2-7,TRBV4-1,CASSHPLRQGNSYEQYF,TGCGCCAGCAGCCACCCTCTACGGCAGGGAAACTCCTACGAGCAGTACTTC
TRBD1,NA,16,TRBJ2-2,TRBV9,CASSFRTGLSTGELFF,TGTGCCAGCAGCTTTAGGACAGGGCTTAGCACCGGGGAGCTGTTTTTT
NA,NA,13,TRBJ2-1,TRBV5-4,CATEAGRYNEQFF,TGTGCTACAGAGGCGGGGAGATACAATGAGCAGTTCTTC
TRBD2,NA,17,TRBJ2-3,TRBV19,CASSIVRSGRPSYTQYF,TGTGCCAGTAGTATAGTCAGGAGCGGGAGGCCCAGCTATACGCAGTATTTT
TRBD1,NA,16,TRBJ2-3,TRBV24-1,CATSAGGRSPTDTQYF,TGTGCCACCAGTGCAGGGGGACGGAGCCCTACAGATACGCAGTATTTT
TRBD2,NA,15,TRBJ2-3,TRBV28,CASSFGRGGQGTQYF,TGTGCCAGCAGTTTTGGGCGGGGGGGCCAAGGTACGCAGTATTTT
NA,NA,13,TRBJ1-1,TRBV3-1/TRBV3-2,CASSQAGATRAFF,TGTGCCAGCAGCCAAGCTGGGGCGACACGTGCTTTCTTT
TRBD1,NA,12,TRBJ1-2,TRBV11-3,CASSFDRVDYTF,TGTGCCAGCAGCTTCGACAGGGTGGACTACACCTTC
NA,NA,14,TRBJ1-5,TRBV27,CASPTRGGNQPQHF,TGTGCCAGTCCAACACGGGGAGGCAATCAGCCCCAGCATTTT
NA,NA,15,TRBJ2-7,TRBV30,CAWSTAGVGAYEQYF,TGTGCCTGGAGTACAGCAGGGGTGGGTGCCTACGAGCAGTACTTC
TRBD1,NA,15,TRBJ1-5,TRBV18,CASSPGTESNQPQHF,TGTGCCAGCTCACCCGGGACAGAGAGCAATCAGCCCCAGCATTTT
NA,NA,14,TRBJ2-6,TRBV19,CASSWLSGANVLTF,TGTGCCAGTAGTTGGCTCTCTGGGGCCAACGTCCTGACTTTC
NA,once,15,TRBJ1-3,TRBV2,CASSEGAGVGNTIYF,TGTGCCAGCAGTGAAGGTGCAGGGGTTGGAAACACCATATATTTT
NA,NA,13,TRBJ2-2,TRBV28,CASLGQNTGELFF,TGTGCCAGTCTTGGACAAAACACCGGGGAGCTGTTTTTT
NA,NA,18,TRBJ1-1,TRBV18,CASSPLDSPSIKNTEAFF,TGTGCCAGCTCACCGTTAGACAGCCCATCCATTAAGAACACTGAAGCTTTCTTT
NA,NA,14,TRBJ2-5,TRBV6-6,CASSYFTGRETQYF,TGTGCCAGCAGTTACTTTACGGGTCGGGAGACCCAGTACTTC
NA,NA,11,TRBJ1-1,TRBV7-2,CASSLVRGAFF,TGTGCCAGCAGCTTAGTCCGGGGAGCTTTCTTT